The clone carrying this TCR beta chain was counted at least ten times. No antigen is known for it. The PBMCs were sourced from fresh peripheral blood (less than 11 ml). The CDR3 consists of 15 residues. V dropped 0 bases and J dropped 6 bases, with 12 bases sitting between them. Germline V gives CDR1 SNHLY, CDR2 FYNNEI. The sample is drawn from a study of T cells in Graves' hyperthyroidism and ophthalmopathy. Study-wide findings and caveats: Blood also held most thyroid clonotypes expanded beyond 0.001.

Amplification yielded TCR beta CDR3 regions, with RNA transcripts as the source. The primer set for the first-round RT-PCR of the TCR CDR3 was HTBI. TCRdb re-called the multiplex PCR reads through MiXCR, storing one row per CDR3 protein. Among 500,000 to 600,000 distinct CDR3 sequences listed, 15% to 20% were seen once. This rearrangement joins TRBV2 to TRBJ2-1, with D unclear. This TCR came from a woman in her late teens or twenties with Graves' hyperthyroidism. Sequencing used blood. CDR3 DNA sequence: TGTGCCAGCAGTGAAGCGAGGACCCCAGCCAATGAGCAGTTCTTC. This sequence encodes CASSEARTPANEQFF.